This T cell receptor (beta chain) was recovered during a study of CD8 T cells in Susac syndrome. Germline CDR1 is SGHTA and CDR2 is FQGTGA. This CDR3 contains 15 residues. V dropped 0 bases and J dropped 1; count of bases not matched to a gene: 2. Reverse transcription of 0.5 to 1 ug RNA was performed with random hexamers. The authors amplified TCR beta CDR3 across 54 Vbeta and 13 Jbeta using immunoSEQ multiplex PCR. TCRdb passed the immunoSEQ multiplex PCR reads through MiXCR, listing each CDR3 protein once. The data show about 280,000 distinct CDR3 sequences, roughly 81% seen once. About this clonotype: What it recognizes is unknown.

The multiple sclerosis control group consisted of treatment-naive patients whose relapsing-remitting disease, which was either stable or active, fulfilled revised McDonald criteria. Through negative isolation, CD4+ and CD8+ T cells were obtained, while TEMRA cells were enriched using FACS. Study-level findings and limits: It was acknowledged in the study that the number of individuals who were included in its TCR sequencing and HLA analysis was relatively small.

The material sequenced was CD8+ T cells from PBMCs. This TCR was sampled from a human donor with multiple sclerosis. J is TRBJ1-1 and V is TRBV7-3, with TRBD1 matching 7 bases. Here the CDR3 reads CASSLTNRGNTEAFF. Written as DNA, the CDR3 is TGTGCCAGCAGCTTAACTAACAGGGGGAACACTGAAGCTTTCTTT.